This is a list of T cell receptor beta chains from one sample in a study of blood T cell repertoires in COVID-19. Sequencing was performed with immunoSEQ multiplex PCR; in TCRdb, only in-frame clones are kept and a portion is missing. This table holds 90,000 to 130,000 clones, 65% to 90% found once. The sample consisted of peripheral blood. The receptors were sampled from a woman between 55 and 75 years old with acute or convalescent COVID-19. The CDR3 runs from the conserved cysteine through the conserved F or W. Each record gives: D gene, J gene, V gene, clone size, CDR3 length, CDR3 protein, CDR3 DNA. The D gene is left open where the match is weak. A row's size may be missing; if present it is once, few, many or a size class.

d_call: TRBD2
j_call: TRBJ2-7
v_call: TRBV27
clone_size: .
cdr3_length: 15
cdr3_aa: CASSLYGTNAYEQYF
cdr3_nt: TGTGCCAGCAGTTTATATGGGACTAATGCTTACGAGCAGTACTTC

d_call: TRBD2
j_call: TRBJ2-1
v_call: TRBV5-5
clone_size: once
cdr3_length: 15
cdr3_aa: CASSPRTSGDNEQFF
cdr3_nt: TGTGCCAGCAGCCCGAGGACTAGCGGGGACAATGAGCAGTTCTTC

d_call: .
j_call: TRBJ2-2
v_call: TRBV5-1
clone_size: .
cdr3_length: 16
cdr3_aa: CASSGERGASIGELFF
cdr3_nt: TGCGCCAGCAGTGGTGAGCGCGGGGCATCCATCGGGGAGCTGTTTTTT

d_call: .
j_call: TRBJ1-1
v_call: TRBV19
clone_size: once
cdr3_length: 13
cdr3_aa: CASMDRFNTEAFF
cdr3_nt: TGTGCCAGTATGGACAGATTTAACACTGAAGCTTTCTTT

d_call: .
j_call: TRBJ2-2
v_call: TRBV6-6
clone_size: .
cdr3_length: 12
cdr3_aa: CASSYPGGELFF
cdr3_nt: TGTGCCAGCAGTTACCCAGGGGGGGAGCTGTTTTTT

d_call: TRBD2
j_call: TRBJ2-7
v_call: TRBV18
clone_size: .
cdr3_length: 16
cdr3_aa: CASSPVTSGGTYEQYF
cdr3_nt: TGTGCCAGCTCACCCGTAACTAGCGGGGGAACCTACGAGCAGTACTTC

d_call: .
j_call: TRBJ1-5
v_call: TRBV4-1
clone_size: few
cdr3_length: 17
cdr3_aa: CASSQDSIYRIKQPQHF
cdr3_nt: TGCGCCAGCAGCCAAGATTCTATATACAGGATAAAACAGCCCCAGCATTTT

d_call: TRBD1
j_call: TRBJ2-7
v_call: TRBV19
clone_size: .
cdr3_length: 13
cdr3_aa: CASTPGQGYEQYF
cdr3_nt: TGTGCCAGTACCCCCGGACAGGGCTACGAGCAGTACTTC

d_call: .
j_call: TRBJ1-3
v_call: TRBV5-1
clone_size: .
cdr3_length: 15
cdr3_aa: CASSPGDITGNTIYF
cdr3_nt: TGCGCCAGCAGCCCCGGGGACATCACTGGAAACACCATATATTTT

d_call: .
j_call: TRBJ1-6
v_call: TRBV30
clone_size: few
cdr3_length: 13
cdr3_aa: CAWSVRDNSPLHF
cdr3_nt: TGTGCCTGGAGTGTCCGGGATAATTCACCCCTCCACTTT

d_call: .
j_call: TRBJ1-6
v_call: TRBV7-9
clone_size: few
cdr3_length: 14
cdr3_aa: CASSLEQYNSPLHF
cdr3_nt: TGTGCCAGCAGCTTGGAGCAGTATAATTCACCCCTCCACTTT

d_call: TRBD1
j_call: TRBJ2-1
v_call: TRBV28
clone_size: .
cdr3_length: 19
cdr3_aa: CASSYGTGGAGGPYNEQFF
cdr3_nt: TGTGCCAGCAGTTACGGGACAGGGGGCGCCGGGGGGCCTTACAATGAGCAGTTCTTC

d_call: .
j_call: TRBJ1-1
v_call: TRBV30
clone_size: .
cdr3_length: 14
cdr3_aa: CAWSPDRLNTEAFF
cdr3_nt: TGTGCCTGGAGTCCGGACAGATTGAACACTGAAGCTTTCTTT

d_call: .
j_call: TRBJ1-2
v_call: TRBV13
clone_size: .
cdr3_length: 14
cdr3_aa: CASSLLNPGYGYTF
cdr3_nt: TGTGCCAGCAGCTTATTAAACCCGGGATATGGCTACACCTTC

d_call: .
j_call: TRBJ2-5
v_call: TRBV5-6
clone_size: once
cdr3_length: 13
cdr3_aa: CASSLLAEETQYF
cdr3_nt: TGTGCCAGCAGCTTGTTAGCGGAAGAGACCCAGTACTTC

d_call: .
j_call: TRBJ1-3
v_call: TRBV4-3
clone_size: .
cdr3_length: 15
cdr3_aa: CASSQDQRAGNTIYF
cdr3_nt: TGCGCCAGCAGCCAAGATCAGAGGGCTGGAAACACCATATATTTT

d_call: .
j_call: TRBJ2-3
v_call: TRBV2
clone_size: once
cdr3_length: 15
cdr3_aa: CASSAGQRITDTQYF
cdr3_nt: TGTGCCAGCAGTGCTGGACAGAGAATCACAGATACGCAGTATTTT

d_call: TRBD2
j_call: TRBJ2-3
v_call: TRBV4-3
clone_size: .
cdr3_length: 15
cdr3_aa: CASSPQRGGSDTQYF
cdr3_nt: TGCGCCAGCAGCCCCCAGCGGGGGGGTTCTGATACGCAGTATTTT

d_call: TRBD1
j_call: TRBJ1-2
v_call: TRBV6-2/TRBV6-3
clone_size: .
cdr3_length: 14
cdr3_aa: CASSYSDRVYRYTF
cdr3_nt: TGTGCCAGCAGTTACTCCGACAGGGTTTATCGCTACACCTTC

d_call: .
j_call: TRBJ1-1
v_call: TRBV6-6
clone_size: .
cdr3_length: 13
cdr3_aa: CASTPVESTEAFF
cdr3_nt: TGTGCCAGCACCCCGGTTGAGAGCACTGAAGCTTTCTTT

d_call: TRBD2
j_call: TRBJ2-5
v_call: TRBV7-3
clone_size: once
cdr3_length: 15
cdr3_aa: CASSVSGGARETQYF
cdr3_nt: TGTGCCAGCAGCGTTAGCGGGGGGGCCAGGGAGACCCAGTACTTC

d_call: TRBD1
j_call: TRBJ1-2
v_call: TRBV19
clone_size: .
cdr3_length: 15
cdr3_aa: CASSILGRGIYGYTF
cdr3_nt: TGTGCCAGTAGTATTTTGGGCAGGGGGATCTATGGCTACACCTTC

d_call: .
j_call: TRBJ1-1
v_call: TRBV27
clone_size: .
cdr3_length: 13
cdr3_aa: CASSLEGAGEAFF
cdr3_nt: TGTGCCAGCAGTTTAGAGGGCGCGGGTGAAGCTTTCTTT

d_call: TRBD1
j_call: TRBJ1-2
v_call: TRBV7-9
clone_size: .
cdr3_length: 15
cdr3_aa: CASSPFIGTGYGYTF
cdr3_nt: TGTGCCAGCAGCCCATTCATAGGGACAGGGTACGGCTACACCTTC

d_call: TRBD1
j_call: TRBJ1-3
v_call: TRBV10-3
clone_size: .
cdr3_length: 15
cdr3_aa: CAIKGQEGSGNTIYF
cdr3_nt: TGTGCCATCAAGGGACAGGAGGGCTCTGGAAACACCATATATTTT

d_call: TRBD1
j_call: TRBJ2-5
v_call: TRBV12-3/TRBV12-4
clone_size: .
cdr3_length: 13
cdr3_aa: CASRPQGVGTQYF
cdr3_nt: TGTGCCAGCAGGCCTCAGGGGGTCGGGACCCAGTACTTC

d_call: .
j_call: TRBJ1-2
v_call: TRBV5-1
clone_size: .
cdr3_length: 16
cdr3_aa: CASRLRPGGGSGGYTF
cdr3_nt: TGCGCCAGCAGATTACGCCCGGGAGGTGGCTCGGGTGGCTACACCTTC

d_call: .
j_call: TRBJ2-3
v_call: TRBV5-4
clone_size: .
cdr3_length: 14
cdr3_aa: CASSLGQATDTQYF
cdr3_nt: TGTGCCAGCAGCTTGGGGCAGGCTACAGATACGCAGTATTTT

d_call: TRBD1
j_call: TRBJ1-2
v_call: TRBV30
clone_size: .
cdr3_length: 13
cdr3_aa: CAWSDGTGSGYTF
cdr3_nt: TGTGCCTGGAGTGATGGGACAGGGAGTGGCTACACCTTC

d_call: .
j_call: TRBJ1-2
v_call: TRBV29-1
clone_size: .
cdr3_length: 15
cdr3_aa: CSAGGGSRQNYGYTF
cdr3_nt: TGCAGCGCCGGGGGAGGGTCGCGACAGAACTATGGCTACACCTTC

d_call: .
j_call: TRBJ1-6
v_call: TRBV18
clone_size: .
cdr3_length: 16
cdr3_aa: CASSLGGGSRISPLHF
cdr3_nt: TGTGCCAGCTCCCTCGGGGGGGGTTCGAGGATTTCACCCCTCCACTTT

d_call: .
j_call: TRBJ1-3
v_call: TRBV4-3
clone_size: many
cdr3_length: 14
cdr3_aa: CASSRTVSGNTIYF
cdr3_nt: TGCGCCAGCAGCCGGACAGTCTCTGGAAACACCATATATTTT

d_call: .
j_call: TRBJ2-7
v_call: TRBV21-1
clone_size: .
cdr3_length: 12
cdr3_aa: CASSSHPYEQYF
cdr3_nt: TGTGCCAGCAGCAGTCATCCCTACGAGCAGTACTTC

d_call: TRBD1
j_call: TRBJ1-5
v_call: TRBV5-3
clone_size: .
cdr3_length: 16
cdr3_aa: CANPPIGDRRNQPQHF
cdr3_nt: TGTGCCAATCCACCGATTGGGGACAGACGGAATCAGCCCCAGCATTTT

d_call: .
j_call: TRBJ1-2
v_call: TRBV21-1
clone_size: few
cdr3_length: 14
cdr3_aa: CANSPGVANYGYTF
cdr3_nt: TGTGCCAACTCCCCAGGGGTCGCTAACTATGGCTACACCTTC

d_call: TRBD1
j_call: TRBJ2-7
v_call: TRBV6-2/TRBV6-3
clone_size: .
cdr3_length: 16
cdr3_aa: CASSIPAGTGISEQYF
cdr3_nt: TGTGCCAGCAGCATCCCGGCCGGGACAGGTATATCCGAGCAGTACTTC

d_call: .
j_call: TRBJ1-6
v_call: TRBV4-3
clone_size: .
cdr3_length: 13
cdr3_aa: CASSQDRNSPLHF
cdr3_nt: TGCGCCAGCAGCCAAGACAGGAATTCACCCCTCCACTTT

d_call: TRBD1
j_call: TRBJ2-3
v_call: TRBV7-9
clone_size: .
cdr3_length: 14
cdr3_aa: CASSLGRGYDTQYF
cdr3_nt: TGTGCCAGCAGCTTGGGCAGGGGGTACGATACGCAGTATTTT

d_call: TRBD1
j_call: TRBJ2-2
v_call: TRBV13
clone_size: .
cdr3_length: 16
cdr3_aa: CASSSGQGVGTGELFF
cdr3_nt: TGTGCCAGCAGCTCCGGACAGGGAGTCGGCACCGGGGAGCTGTTTTTT

d_call: .
j_call: TRBJ1-2
v_call: TRBV18
clone_size: .
cdr3_length: 14
cdr3_aa: CASSPPGATYGYTF
cdr3_nt: TGTGCCAGCTCACCACCGGGAGCGACTTATGGCTACACCTTC

d_call: TRBD2
j_call: TRBJ2-2
v_call: TRBV5-4
clone_size: .
cdr3_length: 14
cdr3_aa: CASSSSGGSGELFF
cdr3_nt: TGTGCCAGCAGTTCAAGCGGGGGGTCCGGGGAGCTGTTTTTT

d_call: .
j_call: TRBJ1-1
v_call: TRBV5-1
clone_size: .
cdr3_length: 15
cdr3_aa: CASSLESGQNTEAFF
cdr3_nt: TGCGCCAGCAGCTTGGAGTCAGGGCAGAACACTGAAGCTTTCTTT

d_call: .
j_call: TRBJ2-1
v_call: TRBV11-2
clone_size: .
cdr3_length: 12
cdr3_aa: CASSVRYNEQFF
cdr3_nt: TGTGCCAGCAGCGTCAGGTACAATGAGCAGTTCTTC

d_call: .
j_call: TRBJ2-7
v_call: TRBV9
clone_size: .
cdr3_length: 13
cdr3_aa: CASSEGLDYEQYF
cdr3_nt: TGTGCCAGCAGCGAGGGACTGGACTACGAGCAGTACTTC

d_call: .
j_call: TRBJ1-2
v_call: TRBV19
clone_size: .
cdr3_length: 15
cdr3_aa: CASSIEGGRYIGYTF
cdr3_nt: TGTGCCAGTAGTATAGAAGGGGGACGGTACATTGGCTACACCTTC

d_call: TRBD1
j_call: TRBJ2-7
v_call: TRBV16
clone_size: few
cdr3_length: 13
cdr3_aa: CASNFGTVYEQYF
cdr3_nt: TGTGCCAGCAATTTCGGGACAGTCTACGAGCAGTACTTC

d_call: TRBD2
j_call: TRBJ2-5
v_call: TRBV28
clone_size: .
cdr3_length: 16
cdr3_aa: CASSLARTSRQETQYF
cdr3_nt: TGTGCCAGCAGTTTAGCACGGACTAGTAGACAAGAGACCCAGTACTTC

d_call: .
j_call: TRBJ1-1
v_call: TRBV5-4
clone_size: .
cdr3_length: 12
cdr3_aa: CASRQGGLEAFF
cdr3_nt: TGTGCCAGCAGGCAGGGCGGCTTAGAAGCTTTCTTT

d_call: TRBD2
j_call: TRBJ2-7
v_call: TRBV7-2
clone_size: .
cdr3_length: 16
cdr3_aa: CASSLTSGGYPYEQYF
cdr3_nt: TGTGCCAGCAGTTTAACTAGCGGGGGGTATCCCTACGAGCAGTACTTC

d_call: .
j_call: TRBJ1-1
v_call: TRBV18
clone_size: .
cdr3_length: 14
cdr3_aa: CASSPPSVNTEAFF
cdr3_nt: TGTGCCAGCTCACCACCCTCCGTGAACACTGAAGCTTTCTTT

d_call: TRBD1
j_call: TRBJ1-2
v_call: TRBV18
clone_size: .
cdr3_length: 15
cdr3_aa: CASSPGAGQGYGYTF
cdr3_nt: TGTGCCAGCTCACCAGGGGCAGGACAGGGGTATGGCTACACCTTC

d_call: .
j_call: TRBJ1-3
v_call: TRBV9
clone_size: .
cdr3_length: 16
cdr3_aa: CASSPVWRSSGNTIYF
cdr3_nt: TGTGCCAGCAGTCCCGTTTGGAGAAGCTCTGGAAACACCATATATTTT

d_call: .
j_call: TRBJ2-7
v_call: TRBV11-3
clone_size: .
cdr3_length: 13
cdr3_aa: CASSLAGAYEQYF
cdr3_nt: TGTGCCAGCAGCTTAGCGGGGGCCTACGAGCAGTACTTC

d_call: .
j_call: TRBJ2-1
v_call: TRBV24-1
clone_size: .
cdr3_length: 16
cdr3_aa: CATSDLVPSSYNEQFF
cdr3_nt: TGTGCCACCAGTGATTTGGTCCCGAGCTCCTACAATGAGCAGTTCTTC

d_call: TRBD1
j_call: TRBJ1-2
v_call: TRBV12-3/TRBV12-4
clone_size: .
cdr3_length: 13
cdr3_aa: CASRQTGNGGYTF
cdr3_nt: TGTGCCAGCAGGCAGACAGGGAATGGTGGCTACACCTTC

d_call: .
j_call: TRBJ2-1
v_call: TRBV6-5
clone_size: once
cdr3_length: 16
cdr3_aa: CASSLNGEFTYNEQFF
cdr3_nt: TGTGCCAGCAGTTTAAACGGGGAGTTTACCTACAATGAGCAGTTCTTC

d_call: .
j_call: TRBJ1-1
v_call: TRBV7-6
clone_size: .
cdr3_length: 14
cdr3_aa: CASSLDRLNTEAFF
cdr3_nt: TGTGCCAGCAGCTTAGACAGGTTGAACACTGAAGCTTTCTTT

d_call: .
j_call: TRBJ2-5
v_call: TRBV11-3
clone_size: once
cdr3_length: 12
cdr3_aa: CASSLGSGSQYF
cdr3_nt: TGTGCCAGCAGCTTGGGTTCCGGGTCCCAGTACTTC

d_call: TRBD1
j_call: TRBJ1-3
v_call: TRBV7-9
clone_size: once
cdr3_length: 15
cdr3_aa: CASSPQGASGNTIYF
cdr3_nt: TGTGCCAGCAGCCCACAGGGGGCTTCTGGAAACACCATATATTTT

d_call: .
j_call: TRBJ2-5
v_call: TRBV4-2
clone_size: .
cdr3_length: 15
cdr3_aa: CASSQDWAGQETQYF
cdr3_nt: TGTGCCAGCAGCCAAGATTGGGCAGGCCAAGAGACCCAGTACTTC